These T cell receptor beta chains were read from a single sample in a study of human T cells and chemical hapten exposure. TCRdb analysed the RACE reads with MiXCR anew, one entry per CDR3 protein. This sample has about 110,000 distinct CDR3 sequences, with about 10% found just once. This material consisted of whole blood, taken in connection with sensitization to the hapten diphenylcyclopropenone (DPC). These receptors all come from a woman between 40 and 50 years old with alopecia areata. Some clones in this sample may be carry-over from other donors' samples. CDR3s include the opening cysteine and the closing phenylalanine or tryptophan.

len	v_gene	j_gene	CDR3aa
13	TRBV7-9	TRBJ1-3	CASSSIYGNTIYF
16	TRBV7-3	TRBJ2-5	CASSSGLAGKRETQYF
14	TRBV19	TRBJ2-5	CASLAPGQRETQYF
14	TRBV3-1	TRBJ2-1	CASSPRANPNEQFF
12	TRBV29-1	TRBJ1-1	CSVEEGYAEAFF
12	TRBV29-1	TRBJ1-4	CSVGGNNEKLFF
14	TRBV18	TRBJ2-7	CASSPDASSYEQYF
14	TRBV2	TRBJ1-4	CASSPDRRNEKLFF
15	TRBV5-4	TRBJ2-3	CASSSGQGPTDTQYF
14	TRBV12-3/TRBV12-4	TRBJ1-4	CASSLRIDNGKLFF
18	TRBV19	TRBJ2-5	CASSIDLLLAGGGETQYF
15	TRBV7-2	TRBJ2-3	CASCLEFRRRDTQYF
17	TRBV7-2	TRBJ1-2	CASSPPGLHGANYGYTF
14	TRBV5-1	TRBJ2-7	CASSHRVSNYEQYF
14	TRBV7-9	TRBJ2-3	CASSLAQGTDTQYF
14	TRBV7-3	TRBJ2-3	CASSALAGVDTQYF
15	TRBV11-2	TRBJ2-7	CASSRPGLASYEQYF
14	TRBV29-1	TRBJ2-3	CSVAYGQGPDTQYF
15	TRBV30	TRBJ2-5	CAWRQRGGKQETQYF
13	TRBV7-2	TRBJ1-4	CASSSRVAEKLFF
14	TRBV14	TRBJ1-1	CASSQGTNRRRAFF
16	TRBV5-1	TRBJ1-1	CASSLRVNPMNTEAFF
14	TRBV19	TRBJ2-3	CASSIRQGRDTQYF
16	TRBV7-2	TRBJ2-4	CASSFDSSLAKNIQYF
13	TRBV11-2	TRBJ2-1	CASSLDSGDEQFF
16	TRBV6-6	TRBJ2-7	CASTISHGTGTYEQYF
15	TRBV20-1	TRBJ2-2	CSAPAGGGNTGELFF
15	TRBV5-4	TRBJ1-4	CASSFRQAGREKLFF
16	TRBV14	TRBJ2-5	CASSQLRLADQETQYF
16	TRBV9	TRBJ2-5	CASSVGARGSISTQYF
11	TRBV2	TRBJ2-7	CASTLSYEQYF
13	TRBV20-1	TRBJ1-1	CSAPIQGNTEAFF
16	TRBV19	TRBJ2-5	CASSIGASPRGETQYF
16	TRBV10-2	TRBJ2-1	CASSECPGLGNVEQFF
16	TRBV6-2/TRBV6-3	TRBJ2-1	CASSYSTRGQYNEQFF
14	TRBV7-2	TRBJ2-7	CASSPGVSAYEQYF
18	TRBV12-3/TRBV12-4	TRBJ1-1	CASAPTQGQALGWTEAFF
14	TRBV5-4	TRBJ2-2	CASGVDRATGELFF
14	TRBV25-1	TRBJ1-1	CASSEIGWDRAAFF
14	TRBV19	TRBJ1-2	CASSMDGRGMGYTF
15	TRBV7-3	TRBJ2-5	CASSPTAAEQETQYF
15	TRBV5-4	TRBJ1-1	CASSQAGTKNTEAFF
17	TRBV7-9	TRBJ2-2	CASSHRDRASNTGELFF
12	TRBV7-9	TRBJ2-4	CASSSTRNIQYF
12	TRBV20-1	TRBJ2-5	CSARWIAETQYF
13	TRBV29-1	TRBJ2-7	CSVDGTGLSEQYF